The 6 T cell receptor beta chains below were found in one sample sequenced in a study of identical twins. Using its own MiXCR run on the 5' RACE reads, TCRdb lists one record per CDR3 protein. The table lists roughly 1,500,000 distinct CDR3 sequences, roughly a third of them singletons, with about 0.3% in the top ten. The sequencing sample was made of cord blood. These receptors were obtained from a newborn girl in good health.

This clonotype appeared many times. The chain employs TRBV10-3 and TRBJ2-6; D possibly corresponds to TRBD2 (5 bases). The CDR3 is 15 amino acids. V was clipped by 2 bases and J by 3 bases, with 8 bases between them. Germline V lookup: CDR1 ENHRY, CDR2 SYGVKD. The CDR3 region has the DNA TGTGCCATCAGTGAGGCTAGCTATGGGGCCAACGTCCTGACTTTC. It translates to CAISEASYGANVLTF.

The CDR3 region has the DNA TGTGCCAGCAAAATTACTAGCGCCTACAATGAGCAGTTCTTC. Translated, it gives CASKITSAYNEQFF. V gene TRBV6-6 combines with J gene TRBJ2-1; TRBD2 agrees at 7 bases. Germline-derived CDR1 and CDR2 are MNHNY and SVGAGI (reference sequence). V dropped 7 bases and J dropped 2; count of bases not matched to a gene: 5. The CDR3 has 14 residues.

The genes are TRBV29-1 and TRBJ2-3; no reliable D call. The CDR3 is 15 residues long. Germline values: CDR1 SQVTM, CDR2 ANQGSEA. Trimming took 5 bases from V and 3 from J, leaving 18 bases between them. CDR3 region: CSVIRYGSATDTQYF. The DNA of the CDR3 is TGCAGCGTTATTCGATATGGATCGGCGACAGATACGCAGTATTTT.

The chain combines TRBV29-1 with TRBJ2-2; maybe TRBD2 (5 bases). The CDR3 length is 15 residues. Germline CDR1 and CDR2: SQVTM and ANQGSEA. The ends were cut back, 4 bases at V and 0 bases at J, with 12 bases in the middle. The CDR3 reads CSVARPGSNTGELFF. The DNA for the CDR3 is TGCAGCGTTGCCCGACCGGGGTCGAACACCGGGGAGCTGTTTTTT.

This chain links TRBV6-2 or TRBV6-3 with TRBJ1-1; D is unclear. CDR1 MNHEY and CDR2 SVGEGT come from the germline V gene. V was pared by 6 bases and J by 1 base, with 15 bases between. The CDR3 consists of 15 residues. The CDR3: CASSRTFSGNTEAFF. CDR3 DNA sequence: TGTGCCAGCAGCCGAACCTTCAGTGGGAACACTGAAGCTTTCTTT.

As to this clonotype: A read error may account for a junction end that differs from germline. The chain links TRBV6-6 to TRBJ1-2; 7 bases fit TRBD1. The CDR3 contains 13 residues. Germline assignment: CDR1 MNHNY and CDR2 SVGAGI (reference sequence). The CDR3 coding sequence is TGCGCCAGCAGCTTGCCCGGGACAGATGGCTACACCTTC. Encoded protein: CASSLPGTDGYTF.